This entry lists 12 T cell receptor beta chains sequenced from one sample in a study of early T cells in non-severe SARS-CoV-2 infection. TCRdb processed the 5' RACE reads anew with MiXCR; each CDR3 protein has one entry. Altogether more than 20,000 distinct CDR3 sequences are present, about 3.7% being singletons, with the ten largest covering around 5.4%. The sequencing sample was made of whole blood. These TCRs come from an adult who was a healthcare worker with PCR-confirmed SARS-CoV-2 infection or an uninfected control (not recorded which).

V and J are TRBV19 and TRBJ1-2; D remains unclear. Germline CDR1 LNHDA, CDR2 SQIVND (reference sequence). The length of the CDR3 is 14 residues. The V end lost 7 bases, the J end lost 3 bases, and 15 bases lay between the germline ends. CDR3 amino acids: CASTIGRSDYGYTF. Written as DNA, the CDR3 is TGTGCCAGTACCATAGGCAGGTCGGACTATGGCTACACCTTC. The full variable domain, with the rest looked up from reference TRBV19 and TRBJ1-2, is DGGITQSPKYLFRKEGQNVTLSCEQNLNHDAMYWYRQDPGQGLRLIYYSQIVNDFQKGDIAEGYSVSREKKESFPLTVTSAQKNPTAFYLCASTIGRSDYGYTFGSGTRLTVV.

This clonotype was detected ten times or more. The V gene is TRBV24-1, the J gene TRBJ1-5; no definite D call. The CDR3 is 14 amino acids. V was trimmed by 6 bases and J by 0 bases, leaving 8 bases between them. Per the germline V gene, CDR1 is KGHDR and CDR2 is SFDVKD. CDR3 sequence reads: CATSFGSSNQPQHF. Written as DNA, the CDR3 is TGTGCCACCAGTTTCGGCAGTAGCAATCAGCCCCAGCATTTT.

This clonotype has a count of ten or more. The V and J genes are TRBV12-3 or TRBV12-4 and TRBJ2-7, with 11 bases identical to TRBD1. CDR3 length: 15 residues. Trimming at V came to 5 bases and at J to 7 bases, leaving 10 bases not matched to a gene. The CDR3 coding sequence is TGTGCCAGCAGTCTCGGGACAGGGGGATCTCGGGAGCAGTACTTC. Translation: CASSLGTGGSREQYF.

This clonotype was seen repeatedly, ten times or more. The chain uses TRBV2 and TRBJ2-3; maybe TRBD2 (6 bases). V lost 11 bases to trimming and J lost 2 bases, with 17 bases between them. Germline V lookup: CDR1 SNHLY, CDR2 FYNNEI. The CDR3 sequence is 14 residues long. CDR3: CAGGYGGNTDTQYF. For the CDR3, the DNA is TGTGCCGGCGGGTATGGGGGGAACACAGATACGCAGTATTTT.

This clonotype has a count of ten or more. The gene calls are TRBV7-2 and TRBJ2-3, with 7 nucleotides matching TRBD1. CDR1 and CDR2 (germline): SGHTA, FQGNSA. Trimming took 3 bases from V and 6 from J; bases not matched to a gene: 3. The CDR3 loop spans 13 amino acids. Here the CDR3 DNA reads TGTGCCAGCAGCTTGAGGGGGCGGGATACGCAGTATTTT. Its protein is CASSLRGRDTQYF.

The V call is TRBV3-1, the J call TRBJ2-7, with D perhaps TRBD1 (5 bases). The CDR3 length is 12 residues. V lost 5 bases and J lost 7, with 12 bases in between. Germline V gene sequence: CDR1 LGHDT, CDR2 YNNKEL (reference sequence). The CDR3 nucleotides read TGTGCCAGCAGCTTCAGGGATACGGAGCAGTACTTC. Protein sequence: CASSFRDTEQYF.

This clonotype occurred many times. V and J are TRBV11-2 and TRBJ2-1; 7 bases are shared with TRBD2. CDR3 size: 16 residues. V lost 0 bases to trimming and J lost 7 bases; unmatched junction nucleotides: 9. CDR1 and CDR2 from the germline V gene are SGHAT and FQNNGV. The CDR3 DNA reads as TGTGCCAGCAGCTTAGATCTTGGCGGGAGATATAATGAGCAGTTCTTC. It codes for CASSLDLGGRYNEQFF. Variable domain in full (rest from reference TRBV11-2 and TRBJ2-1): EAGVAQSPRYKIIEKRQSVAFWCNPISGHATLYWYQQILGQGPKLLIQFQNNGVVDDSQLPKDRFSAERLKGVDSTLKIQPAKLEDSAVYLCASSLDLGGRYNEQFFGPGTRLTVL.

This clonotype was seen at least ten times. This rearrangement joins TRBV12-3 or TRBV12-4 to TRBJ2-3; D possibly corresponds to TRBD2 (5 bases). This CDR3 comprises 14 residues. V dropped 5 bases and J dropped 2 bases, with 11 bases sitting between them. CDR3: CASSEGPHTDTQYF. For the CDR3, the DNA is TGTGCCAGCAGTGAGGGCCCTCACACAGATACGCAGTATTTT.

This clonotype was detected many times. This rearrangement joins TRBV12-3 or TRBV12-4 to TRBJ2-1; 8 nucleotides line up with TRBD2. V lost 2 bases and J lost 8; bases outside the gene matches: 8. This CDR3 region has 15 residues. In DNA form, the CDR3 reads TGTGCCAGCAGTTTACGCGGGAGGATGAGCGATGAGCAGTTCTTC. It yields the protein CASSLRGRMSDEQFF.

At least ten counts were recorded for this clonotype. V gene TRBV11-2 combines with J gene TRBJ2-7; D remains unclear. The CDR3 runs 15 residues. Trimming took off 0 bases at V and 0 bases at J, with 9 bases between the two ends. The germline gives CDR1 SGHAT, CDR2 FQNNGV. The CDR3 sequence is CASSLDLGLSYEQYF. CDR3 in DNA: TGTGCCAGCAGCTTAGATTTAGGCCTCTCCTACGAGCAGTACTTC.

This clonotype has at least ten counts. The chain is built from TRBV20-1 and TRBJ1-2; 8 bases are shared with TRBD1. CDR3 length equals 11 residues. V gave up 6 bases and J gave up 6 bases; unmatched junction bases: 3. Germline CDR1 is DFQATT and CDR2 is SNEGSKA (reference sequence). The CDR3 here is CSASGGNGYTF. DNA for the CDR3: TGCAGTGCATCAGGGGGCAATGGCTACACCTTC.

This clonotype was counted many times. The V call is TRBV7-2, the J call TRBJ1-6; perhaps TRBD1 as D (6 bases). The CDR3 loop spans 15 amino acids. With 4 bases removed from V and 7 bases from J, the gap between germline ends came to 14 bases. CDR1 and CDR2 (germline): SGHTA, FQGNSA. CDR3 amino acids: CASSYPGTPNSPLHF. CDR3 nucleotides: TGTGCCAGCAGCTACCCCGGGACACCCAATTCACCCCTCCACTTT. The full variable domain, its missing parts supplied by reference TRBV7-2 and TRBJ1-6, is GAGVSQSPSNKVTEKGKDVELRCDPISGHTALYWYRQSLGQGLEFLIYFQGNSAPDKSGLPSDRFSAERTGGSVSTLTIQRTQQEDSAVYLCASSYPGTPNSPLHFGNGTRLTVT.